This TCR beta chain was identified during a study of T cells in Graves' hyperthyroidism and ophthalmopathy. Whole-study results and caveats: By a 13 V-J model, ophthalmopathy was set apart from stable hyperthyroidism.

Regions amplified from RNA transcripts were the TCR beta CDR3 regions. Carried out on the TCR CDR3, a first-round RT-PCR used the HTBI primer set. TCRdb fed the multiplex PCR reads into MiXCR, producing one record per CDR3 protein. The sample has approximately 870,000 distinct CDR3 sequences, 38% seen once. As for this clonotype: Its antigen is not known.

V shed 6 bases and J shed 1 base, with 16 bases lying between them. The CDR3 extends over 17 amino acids. CDR1 and CDR2 (germline): MGHDK, SYGVNS. This receptor was taken from a young man with Graves' hyperthyroidism. This rearrangement joins TRBV25-1 to TRBJ2-6, with D possibly matching TRBD1 (5 bases). The sequenced material came from blood. The CDR3 DNA is TGTGCCAGCAGAGCCCCCAGGGTACTATCTGGGGCCAACGTCCTGACTTTC. Protein product: CASRAPRVLSGANVLTF.